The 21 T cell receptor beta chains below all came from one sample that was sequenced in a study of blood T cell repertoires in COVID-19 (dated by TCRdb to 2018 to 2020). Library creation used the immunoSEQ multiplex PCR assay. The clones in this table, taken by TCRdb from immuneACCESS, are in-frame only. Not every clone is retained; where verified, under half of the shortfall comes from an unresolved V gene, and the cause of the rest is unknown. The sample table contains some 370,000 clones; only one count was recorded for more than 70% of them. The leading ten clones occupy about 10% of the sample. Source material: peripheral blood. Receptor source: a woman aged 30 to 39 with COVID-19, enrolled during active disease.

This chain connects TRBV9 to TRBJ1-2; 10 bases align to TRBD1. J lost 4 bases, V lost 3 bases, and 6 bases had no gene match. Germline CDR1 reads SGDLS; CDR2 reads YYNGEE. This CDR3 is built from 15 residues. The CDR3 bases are TGTGCCAGCAGCGATGACAGGGGGCTCGGCTATGGCTACACCTTC. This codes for CASSDDRGLGYGYTF. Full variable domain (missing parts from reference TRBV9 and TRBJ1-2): DSGVTQTPKHLITATGQRVTLRCSPRSGDLSVYWYQQSLDQGLQFLIQYYNGEERAKGNILERFSAQQFPDLHSELNLSSLELGDSALYFCASSDDRGLGYGYTFGSGTRLTVV.

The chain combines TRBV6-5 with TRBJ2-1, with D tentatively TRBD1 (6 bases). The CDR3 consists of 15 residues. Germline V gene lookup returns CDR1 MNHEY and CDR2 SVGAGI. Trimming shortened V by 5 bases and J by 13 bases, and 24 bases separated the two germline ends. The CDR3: CASSPSRDKWDVQFF. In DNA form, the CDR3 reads TGTGCCAGCAGTCCATCCCGGGACAAGTGGGACGTACAGTTCTTC.

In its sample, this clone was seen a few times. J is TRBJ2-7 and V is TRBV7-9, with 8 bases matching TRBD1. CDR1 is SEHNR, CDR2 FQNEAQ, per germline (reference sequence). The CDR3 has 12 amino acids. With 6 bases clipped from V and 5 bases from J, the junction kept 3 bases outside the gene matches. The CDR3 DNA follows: TGTGCCAGCAGTGACAGGGGCAACGAGCAGTACTTC. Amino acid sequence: CASSDRGNEQYF.

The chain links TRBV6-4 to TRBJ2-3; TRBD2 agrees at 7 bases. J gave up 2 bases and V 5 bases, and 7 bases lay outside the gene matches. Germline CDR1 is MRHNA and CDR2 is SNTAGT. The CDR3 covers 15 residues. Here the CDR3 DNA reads TGTGCCAGCAGTAGAGCGGGAACCACCACAGATACGCAGTATTTT. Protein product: CASSRAGTTTDTQYF.

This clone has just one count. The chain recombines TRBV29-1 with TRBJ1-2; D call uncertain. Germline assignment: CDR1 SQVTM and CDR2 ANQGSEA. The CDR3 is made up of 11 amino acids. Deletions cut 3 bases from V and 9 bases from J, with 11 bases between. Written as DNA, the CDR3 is TGCAGCGTTGATGCGGGGTTCAGCTACACCTTC. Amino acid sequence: CSVDAGFSYTF.

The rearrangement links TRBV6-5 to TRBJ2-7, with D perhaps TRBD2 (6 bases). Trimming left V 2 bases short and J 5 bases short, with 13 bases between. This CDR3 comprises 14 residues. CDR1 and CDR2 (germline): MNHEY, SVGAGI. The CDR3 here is CASSYRTGEDEQYF. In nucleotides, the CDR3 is TGTGCCAGCAGTTACAGGACGGGAGAAGACGAGCAGTACTTC.

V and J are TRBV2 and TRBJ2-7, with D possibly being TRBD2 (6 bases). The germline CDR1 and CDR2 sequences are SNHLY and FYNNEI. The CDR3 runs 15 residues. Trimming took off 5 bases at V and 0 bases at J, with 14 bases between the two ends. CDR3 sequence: CASSLDSGSSYEQYF. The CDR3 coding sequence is TGTGCCAGCAGTCTGGATAGCGGATCCTCCTACGAGCAGTACTTC.

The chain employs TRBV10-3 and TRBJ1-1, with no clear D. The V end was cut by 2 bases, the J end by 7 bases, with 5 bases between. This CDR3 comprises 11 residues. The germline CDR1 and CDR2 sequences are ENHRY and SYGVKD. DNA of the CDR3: TGTGCCATCAGTGAGAGGAGTGAAGCTTTCTTT. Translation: CAISERSEAFF.

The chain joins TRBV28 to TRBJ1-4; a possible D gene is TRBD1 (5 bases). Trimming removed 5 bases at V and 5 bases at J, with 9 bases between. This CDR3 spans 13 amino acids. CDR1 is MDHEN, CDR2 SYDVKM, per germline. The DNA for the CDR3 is TGTGCCAGCAGTGGAGGGGTAAATGAAAAACTGTTTTTT. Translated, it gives CASSGGVNEKLFF.

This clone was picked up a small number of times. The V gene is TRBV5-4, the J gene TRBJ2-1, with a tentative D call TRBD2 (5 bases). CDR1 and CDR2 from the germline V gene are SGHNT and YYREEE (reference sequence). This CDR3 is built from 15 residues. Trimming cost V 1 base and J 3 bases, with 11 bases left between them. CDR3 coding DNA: TGTGCCAGCAGCTTGTTCGCGGGCGACTACAATGAGCAGTTCTTC. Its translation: CASSLFAGDYNEQFF.

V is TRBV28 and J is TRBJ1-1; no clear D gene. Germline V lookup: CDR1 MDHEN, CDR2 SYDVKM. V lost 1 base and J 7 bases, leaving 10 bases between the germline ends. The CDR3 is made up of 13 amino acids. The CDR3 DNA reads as TGTGCCAGCAGTTTATACGGCGGCGTTGAAGCTTTCTTT. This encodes CASSLYGGVEAFF.

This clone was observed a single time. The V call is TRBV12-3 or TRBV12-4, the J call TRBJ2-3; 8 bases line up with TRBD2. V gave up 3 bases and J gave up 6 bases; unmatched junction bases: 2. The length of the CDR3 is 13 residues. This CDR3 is CASSFTGGDTQYF. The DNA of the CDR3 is TGTGCCAGCAGTTTTACGGGAGGGGATACGCAGTATTTT.

CDR3 in amino acids: CAWQSDRLETQYF. The CDR3 DNA reads TGTGCCTGGCAATCGGACAGGTTGGAGACCCAGTACTTC. The gene calls are TRBV30 and TRBJ2-5; TRBD1 matches 7 bases. J lost 5 bases, V lost 5 bases, and 8 bases had no gene match. The CDR3 has 13 amino acids. The germline CDR1 and CDR2 sequences are GTSNPN and SVGIG (reference sequence).

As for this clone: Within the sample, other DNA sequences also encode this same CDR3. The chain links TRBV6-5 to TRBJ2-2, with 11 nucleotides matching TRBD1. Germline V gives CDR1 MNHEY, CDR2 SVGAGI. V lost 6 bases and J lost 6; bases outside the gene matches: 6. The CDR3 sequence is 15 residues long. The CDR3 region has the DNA TGTGCCAGCAGCCGACGGGACAGGGGGGCCGGGGAGCTGTTTTTT. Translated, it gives CASSRRDRGAGELFF.

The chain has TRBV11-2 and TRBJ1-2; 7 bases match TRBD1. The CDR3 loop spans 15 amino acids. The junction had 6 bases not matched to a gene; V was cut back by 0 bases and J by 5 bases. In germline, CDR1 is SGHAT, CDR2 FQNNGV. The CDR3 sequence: CASSLDSDRVYGYTF. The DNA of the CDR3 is TGTGCCAGCAGCTTAGACTCCGACAGGGTATATGGCTACACCTTC.

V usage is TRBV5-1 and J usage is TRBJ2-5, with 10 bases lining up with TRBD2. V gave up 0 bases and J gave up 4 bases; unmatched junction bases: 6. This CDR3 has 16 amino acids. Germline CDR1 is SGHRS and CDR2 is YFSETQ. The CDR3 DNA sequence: TGCGCCAGCAGCTTGGTTGGCCTAGCGGGAGCAGAGACCCAGTACTTC. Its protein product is CASSLVGLAGAETQYF. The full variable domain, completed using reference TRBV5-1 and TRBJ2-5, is KAGVTQTPRYLIKTRGQQVTLSCSPISGHRSVSWYQQTPGQGLQFLFEYFSETQRNKGNFPGRFSGRQFSNSRSEMNVSTLELGDSALYLCASSLVGLAGAETQYFGPGTRLLVL.

The CDR3 is CASSPGLAVFTDTQYF. The CDR3 nucleotides read TGTGCCAGCAGCCCGGGACTAGCGGTTTTCACAGATACGCAGTATTTT. The V gene is TRBV3-1 (or the pseudogene TRBV3-2), the J gene TRBJ2-3, with 11 bases aligning to TRBD2. The CDR3 has 16 residues. Unmatched junction bases numbered 5, after V lost 4 bases and J lost 2 bases. Germline assignment: CDR1 LGHDT and CDR2 YNNKEL (reference sequence).

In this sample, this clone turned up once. As DNA, the CDR3 is TGTGCCAGCAGCCCCCTGGACAGGGGCGACACTGAAGCTTTCTTT. This gives the protein CASSPLDRGDTEAFF. The chain is built from TRBV3-1 (or the pseudogene TRBV3-2) and TRBJ1-1, with 9 nucleotides matching TRBD1. With V trimmed by 4 bases and J by 3 bases, 6 bases remained unmatched. In germline, CDR1 is LGHDT, CDR2 YNNKEL (reference sequence). The CDR3 covers 15 residues.

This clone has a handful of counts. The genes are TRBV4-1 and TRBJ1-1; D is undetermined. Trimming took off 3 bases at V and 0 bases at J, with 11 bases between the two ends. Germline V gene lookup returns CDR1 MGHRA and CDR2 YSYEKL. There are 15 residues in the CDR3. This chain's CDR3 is CASSHPRGVNTEAFF. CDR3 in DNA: TGCGCCAGCAGCCACCCCAGAGGAGTGAACACTGAAGCTTTCTTT.

The CDR3 region is CASSPGLAGGSKNIQYF. CDR3 DNA: TGTGCCAGCAGCCCGGGACTAGCGGGAGGGTCCAAAAACATTCAGTACTTC. V usage is TRBV9 and J usage is TRBJ2-4, with 16 bases aligning to TRBD2. This CDR3 is 17 amino acids long. Germline CDR1 SGDLS, CDR2 YYNGEE. The V and J ends lost 4 bases and 2 bases, in that order; junction bases with no gene match: 3.

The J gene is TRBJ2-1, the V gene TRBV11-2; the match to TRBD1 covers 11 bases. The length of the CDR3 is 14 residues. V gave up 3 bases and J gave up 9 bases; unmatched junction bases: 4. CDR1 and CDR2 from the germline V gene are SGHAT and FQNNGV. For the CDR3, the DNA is TGTGCCAGCAGCTTGGACAGGGGGCCTGGTGAGCAGTTCTTC. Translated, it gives CASSLDRGPGEQFF.